A selection of T cell receptor beta chains follows, all from one sample in a study of shared clonotypes between healthy human individuals. Sequencing was performed with immunoSEQ multiplex PCR; in TCRdb, only in-frame clones are kept and a portion is missing. The table shows some 690,000 clones, with less than 95% occurring only once. The sample was memory CD8+ T cells from PBMCs. These receptor sequences come from a man aged 18 to 35 in good health. Some clones in this sample may be carry-over from other donors' samples. Both conserved end residues are part of each CDR3. D genes are given only for firm matches. Clone size is stated in some rows and not others, as once, few, many or a class when expanded.

d_gene	j_gene	abundance	v_gene	CDR3nt	CDR3aa
.	TRBJ2-1	.	TRBV27	TGTGCCAGCAGTAAACAGGGTAAAGGCGAGCAGTTCTTC	CASSKQGKGEQFF
TRBD2	TRBJ2-1	.	TRBV6-5	TGTGCCAGCAGTAGGGCTAGCGGGATTACTGAGCAGTTCTTC	CASSRASGITEQFF
.	TRBJ1-2	.	TRBV6-5	TGTGCCAGCAGTTACGAGGGGGAGGGCTACACCTTC	CASSYEGEGYTF
.	TRBJ2-7	.	TRBV4-3	TGCGCCAGCAGCCAAGTTGCAGGGTGGGCGAACGAGCAGTACTTC	CASSQVAGWANEQYF
TRBD1	TRBJ2-2	once	TRBV5-1	TGCGCCAGCAGCTTGGGGGACAGAAGTGACACCGGGGAGCTGTTTTTT	CASSLGDRSDTGELFF
TRBD1	TRBJ1-1	.	TRBV9	TGTGCCAGCAGCACTCTCACAGGGGTGGACACTGAAGCTTTCTTT	CASSTLTGVDTEAFF
.	TRBJ2-1	.	TRBV7-9	TGTGCCAGCAGCCGGGACACGGCCTACAATGAGCAGTTCTTC	CASSRDTAYNEQFF
TRBD2	TRBJ2-3	once	TRBV7-9	TGTGCCAGCAGCCCAGACCCCGGACTAGCGGAGTTCACAGATACGCAGTATTTT	CASSPDPGLAEFTDTQYF
.	TRBJ1-5	.	TRBV5-1	TGCGCCAGCAGCTTGCTGGGAGGGCATCAGCCCCAGCATTTT	CASSLLGGHQPQHF
.	TRBJ2-1	.	TRBV11-2	TGTGCCAGCAGCTCGTCGGGACCGACGTACAATGAGCAGTTCTTC	CASSSSGPTYNEQFF
TRBD2	TRBJ2-2	.	TRBV14	TGTGCCAGCAGCCAAGTGCGACTAGCGGGGATGCGCGGGGAGCTGTTTTTT	CASSQVRLAGMRGELFF
.	TRBJ1-2	.	TRBV28	TGTGCCAGCTTTAGGGGGGGTGATAGCTATGGCTACACCTTC	CASFRGGDSYGYTF
.	TRBJ2-7	.	TRBV10-3	TGTGCCATCGCTTCGGACACGGGCTACGAGCAGTACTTC	CAIASDTGYEQYF
TRBD1	TRBJ2-7	.	TRBV7-3	TGTGCCAGCAGCTTGGACAGGGGCGAGCAGTACTTC	CASSLDRGEQYF
TRBD1	TRBJ1-1	.	TRBV7-2	TGTGCCAGCAGCCCCCCGACAGGGATGAACACTGAAGCTTTCTTT	CASSPPTGMNTEAFF
.	TRBJ1-2	.	TRBV10-1	TGCGCCAGCAGTGAGTCAGAGGGCTATGGCTACACCTTC	CASSESEGYGYTF
TRBD1	TRBJ1-6	.	TRBV27	TGTGCCAGCAGTTTGGGACAGGGTTATAATTCACCCCTCCACTTT	CASSLGQGYNSPLHF
.	TRBJ2-1	.	TRBV9	TGTGCCAGCAGCACCCAACATCCCAGTAGTGAGCAGTTCTTC	CASSTQHPSSEQFF
.	TRBJ1-5	.	TRBV27	TGTGCCAGCAGTTACGGGGGTAGCAATCAGCCCCAGCATTTT	CASSYGGSNQPQHF
.	TRBJ2-2	.	TRBV11-3	TGTGCCAGCAGCCCCTATTTCGGGACCAACACCGGGGAGCTGTTTTTT	CASSPYFGTNTGELFF
.	TRBJ1-1	.	TRBV10-2	TGCGCCAGCAGAGACAGATTGAACACTGAAGCTTTCTTT	CASRDRLNTEAFF
TRBD1	TRBJ2-1	.	TRBV19	TGTGCCAGTAGCCACAGGGGCTCCTACAATGAGCAGTTCTTC	CASSHRGSYNEQFF
TRBD2	TRBJ2-2	.	TRBV7-3	TGTGCCAGCAGCTTCCTTCCAGCGGGACCCACCGGGGAGCTGTTTTTT	CASSFLPAGPTGELFF
.	TRBJ2-5	.	TRBV12-5	TGTGCTAGTGGCCTCGGACCCCGAGAGACCCAGTACTTC	CASGLGPRETQYF
.	TRBJ2-1	.	TRBV2	TGTGCCAGCAGCGCCCGGATCGGCGGCTCCTACAATGAGCAGTTCTTC	CASSARIGGSYNEQFF
TRBD1	TRBJ2-7	once	TRBV5-1	TGCGCCAGCAGCTTCGACAGGGGGCTAACCTACGAGCAGTACTTC	CASSFDRGLTYEQYF
TRBD2	TRBJ2-1	.	TRBV11-3	TGTGCCAGCAGCTTATCGACTAGCGAGTACAATGAGCAGTTCTTC	CASSLSTSEYNEQFF
.	TRBJ2-1	.	TRBV28	TGTGCCAGCAGCAGTACCGAAGAGTCGTTGGATGAGCAGTTCTTC	CASSSTEESLDEQFF
.	TRBJ2-3	.	TRBV5-6	TGTGCCAGCAGCTTGGGAGCCAATAGGCCATCGGATACGCAGTATTTT	CASSLGANRPSDTQYF
.	TRBJ1-1	few	TRBV7-9	TGTGCCAGCAGCTTGGGCAGAGCTTTCTTT	CASSLGRAFF
.	TRBJ1-1	.	TRBV5-1	TGCGCCAGCAGCTTGGGGTCTTACATGAACACTGAAGCTTTCTTT	CASSLGSYMNTEAFF
TRBD1	TRBJ2-7	.	TRBV5-5	TGTGCCAGCAGTCGGGACAGGACGAGCTCCTACGAGCAGTACTTC	CASSRDRTSSYEQYF
TRBD2	TRBJ2-1	.	TRBV10-3	TGTGCCACCCTAGCGGGAGGGGGCAATGAGCAGTTCTTC	CATLAGGGNEQFF
.	TRBJ1-5	few	TRBV10-2	TGCGCCAGCAGGACACCCTATAGCAATCAGCCCCAGCATTTT	CASRTPYSNQPQHF
.	TRBJ1-1	few	TRBV7-9	TGTGCCAGCAGTGAGGGTATTGGCACTGAAGCTTTCTTT	CASSEGIGTEAFF
TRBD2	TRBJ2-1	few	TRBV7-9	TGTGCCAGCAGCCTGAGTGGTAGCGGGAGGGTCGATGAGCAGTTCTTC	CASSLSGSGRVDEQFF
.	TRBJ2-5	.	TRBV7-3	TGTGCCAGCAGCCCTTACGTGGGCTATGAGACCCAGTACTTC	CASSPYVGYETQYF
TRBD2	TRBJ2-1	.	TRBV13	TGTGCCAGCAGCTTAGGCGGGAGGAAATTCTCCTACAATGAGCAGTTCTTC	CASSLGGRKFSYNEQFF
.	TRBJ2-2	.	TRBV5-4	TGTGCCAGCAGCTTGTGGCAGGTGAACACCGGGGAGCTGTTTTTT	CASSLWQVNTGELFF